The 25 T cell receptor beta chains given below trace back to one sample, sequenced in a study of OX40 agonist ivuxolimab in advanced cancers. Generated by immunoSEQ multiplex PCR, the TCRdb table keeps only in-frame clones and is missing some. This sample has around 56,000 clones, with 88% found just once. This specimen was CD4+ or CD8+ T cells sorted from blood, taken in a trial of the OX40 agonist ivuxolimab. These receptors were obtained from an adult with an advanced solid tumor such as melanoma, head and neck, liver or kidney cancer.

CDR3 sequence: CASSVAGLADEQYF. CDR3 in DNA: TGTGCCAGCAGCGTAGCGGGGCTAGCCGACGAGCAGTACTTC. This chain joins TRBV9 and TRBJ2-7; TRBD1 or TRBD2 may be the D gene (5 bases each). This CDR3 has 14 residues. Trimming removed 0 bases from V and 5 bases from J, with 12 bases in between. Germline values: CDR1 SGDLS, CDR2 YYNGEE.

The chain couples TRBV28 to TRBJ2-7; 7 bases align to TRBD1. V gave up 4 bases and J gave up 3 bases; unmatched junction bases: 6. Germline loops: CDR1 MDHEN, CDR2 SYDVKM. The CDR3 totals 14 residues. The CDR3 protein is CASSSMGQIYEQYF. In nucleotides, the CDR3 is TGTGCCAGCAGTTCTATGGGACAGATCTACGAGCAGTACTTC.

J is TRBJ2-3 and V is TRBV5-6; no firm D call. Trimming shortened V by 2 bases and J by 1 base, and 11 bases separated the two germline ends. Germline CDR1 reads SGHDT; CDR2 reads YYEEEE. The CDR3 is made up of 15 amino acids. CDR3 amino acids: CASSFASSGTDTQYF. Written as DNA, the CDR3 is TGTGCCAGCAGCTTTGCTTCAAGCGGCACAGATACGCAGTATTTT.

Judged by abundance, this clone is medium-sized. The chain carries TRBV28 and TRBJ1-4; D gene ambiguous. V was pared by 6 bases and J by 8 bases, with 16 bases between. Germline lookup yields CDR1 MDHEN and CDR2 SYDVKM. CDR3 length: 14 residues. CDR3 nucleotides: TGTGCCAGCAGATCACACCCCATGGGGGAAAAACTGTTTTTT. Translating gives CASRSHPMGEKLFF.

The J gene is TRBJ1-2, the V gene TRBV28; unclear D gene. The CDR3 extends over 15 amino acids. The germline V and J ends were trimmed by 4 bases and 6 bases, with 18 bases remaining between them. Germline CDR1 reads MDHEN; CDR2 reads SYDVKM. This chain's CDR3 is CASSYPSGDVNGYTF. DNA for the CDR3: TGTGCCAGCAGTTACCCGTCCGGGGATGTCAATGGCTACACCTTC.

About this clone itself: Other DNA sequences from this sample encode an identical CDR3 as well. CDR3 DNA: TGCGCCAGCAGCCTGGGACTAGCGGGAGGGAGCACAGATACGCAGTATTTT. Amino acids: CASSLGLAGGSTDTQYF. This chain links TRBV5-1 with TRBJ2-3; 16 nucleotides agree with TRBD2. Per the germline V gene, CDR1 is SGHRS and CDR2 is YFSETQ. The CDR3 sequence is 17 residues long. The ends lost 4 bases at V and 0 bases at J; junction bases unmatched: 2.

This chain links TRBV7-3 with TRBJ1-2, with 8 nucleotides matching TRBD1. Germline V gene data show CDR1 as SGHTA and CDR2 as FQGTGA. V gave up 8 bases and J gave up 5 bases; unmatched junction bases: 4. The CDR3 spans 12 residues. The CDR3 here is CASLRQGYGYTF. CDR3 in DNA: TGTGCCAGCCTCCGACAGGGGTATGGCTACACCTTC.

The V gene is TRBV4-2, the J gene TRBJ1-2; no definite D call. Trimming cost V 1 base and J 8 bases, with 8 bases left between them. The CDR3 sequence is 12 residues long. Germline CDR1 LGHNA, CDR2 YNFKEQ. The CDR3 DNA is TGTGCCAGCAGCCAAGGGGGTGAAGGCTACACCTTC. It encodes CASSQGGEGYTF.

CDR3: CAWDNNEQFF. As DNA, the CDR3 is TGTGCCTGGGATAACAATGAGCAGTTCTTC. This chain uses TRBV30 with TRBJ2-1, with D hard to call. Germline V gene lookup returns CDR1 GTSNPN and CDR2 SVGIG (reference sequence). The V end was cut by 5 bases, the J end by 5 bases, with 4 bases between. The CDR3 sequence is 10 residues long.

This clone has just one count. The V gene is TRBV6-1, the J gene TRBJ2-7; 9 positions agree with TRBD1. CDR3 length: 15 residues. Germline V gene lookup returns CDR1 MNHNS and CDR2 SASEGT. The J segment lost 4 bases and the V segment lost 6 bases, leaving 10 bases of the junction unmatched. The CDR3 DNA reads TGTGCCAGCAGCCCCGGGACAGGGCTTCGATACGAGCAGTACGTC. Protein sequence: CASSPGTGLRYEQYV.

The rearrangement joins TRBV30 to TRBJ2-1; a possible D gene is TRBD2 (5 bases). This CDR3 contains 11 residues. The V and J ends lost 4 bases and 12 bases respectively, with 13 bases between them. CDR1 GTSNPN and CDR2 SVGIG come from the germline V gene (reference sequence). CDR3 DNA sequence: TGTGCCTGGACCCATAGCGAGAGGCAGTTCTTC. Translated, it gives CAWTHSERQFF.

This chain links TRBV10-3 with TRBJ2-2, with 11 bases lining up with TRBD1. Germline V gives CDR1 ENHRY, CDR2 SYGVKD. This CDR3 is built from 14 residues. The V and J ends lost 5 bases and 7 bases, in that order; junction bases with no gene match: 3. Here the CDR3 DNA reads TGTGCCATCAGTCCCGGGACAGGGGGCGGGGAGCTGTTTTTT. Protein product: CAISPGTGGGELFF.

The chain links TRBV6-6 to TRBJ2-5, with D tentatively TRBD1 (5 bases). This CDR3 contains 15 residues. Germline V gene sequence: CDR1 MNHNY, CDR2 SVGAGI (reference sequence). Trimming took off 3 bases at V and 9 bases at J, with 20 bases between the two ends. The CDR3, as DNA: TGTGCCAGCAGTTATGAGCGACAGTTGGGAAGCCCCCAGTACTTC. Translating gives CASSYERQLGSPQYF.

This chain joins TRBV4-3 and TRBJ2-1; 9 bases are shared with TRBD2. The CDR3 is 16 amino acids. V shed 0 bases, J shed 4 bases, and the junction held 4 bases outside the gene matches. CDR1 is LGHNA and CDR2 is YSLEER in the germline V gene. The CDR3 loop reads CASSQEAAGGYNEQFF. The CDR3 region has the DNA TGCGCCAGCAGCCAAGAAGCAGCGGGAGGTTACAATGAGCAGTTCTTC.

The rearrangement uses TRBV19 and TRBJ2-7; 10 nucleotides agree with TRBD2. The CDR3 covers 18 residues. V was clipped by 2 bases and J by 4 bases; unmatched bases: 14. Germline loops: CDR1 LNHDA, CDR2 SQIVND (reference sequence). The CDR3, as DNA: TGTGCCAGTAGTATATACCCTCCGGGACTAGCGAGAAATTACGAGCAGTACTTC. Translation gives CASSIYPPGLARNYEQYF.

This rearrangement joins TRBV27 to TRBJ2-1, with D tentatively TRBD1 (6 bases). Germline V gene sequence: CDR1 MNHEY, CDR2 SMNVEV (reference sequence). With 10 bases removed from V and 9 bases from J, the gap between germline ends came to 16 bases. The CDR3 length is 12 residues. For the CDR3, the DNA is TGTGCCATCGCCAGGGGTTTCGGTGAGCAGTTCTTC. This encodes CAIARGFGEQFF.

This chain connects TRBV5-1 to TRBJ2-5; 11 bases are shared with TRBD2. Germline CDR1 reads SGHRS; CDR2 reads YFSETQ. J lost 3 bases, V lost 2 bases, and 3 bases had no gene match. The CDR3 is made up of 15 amino acids. CDR3 protein: CASSFPLAGEETQYF. The CDR3 DNA is TGCGCCAGCAGCTTTCCACTAGCGGGAGAAGAGACCCAGTACTTC.

This chain links TRBV28 with TRBJ2-1, with a weak D call TRBD2 (7 bases). CDR3 size: 13 residues. Germline V gene lookup returns CDR1 MDHEN and CDR2 SYDVKM. V was cut by 2 bases and J by 6 bases, with 8 bases left in between. CDR3 amino acids: CASSLGGANEQFF. The CDR3 DNA reads as TGTGCCAGCAGTTTAGGGGGGGCCAATGAGCAGTTCTTC.

V and J are TRBV4-3 and TRBJ2-7; TRBD1 matches at 9 bases. Germline values: CDR1 LGHNA, CDR2 YSLEER. This CDR3 has 19 residues. Unmatched junction bases numbered 19, after V lost 4 bases and J lost 3 bases. CDR3 in DNA: TGCGCCAGCAGCCGTGCCATAGGGTACCCGGGACAGGGATACTACGAGCAGTACTTC. This translates into CASSRAIGYPGQGYYEQYF.

V is TRBV28 and J is TRBJ1-2; the D gene is possibly TRBD1 (5 bases). Germline values: CDR1 MDHEN, CDR2 SYDVKM. The CDR3 loop spans 13 amino acids. Trimming cost V 3 bases and J 3 bases, with 8 bases left between them. The CDR3 region has the DNA TGTGCCAGCAGTTTCAGGGTTGACTATGGCTACACCTTC. Its protein is CASSFRVDYGYTF.

The J gene is TRBJ2-3, the V gene TRBV6-7; either TRBD1 or TRBD2 may supply D (6 bases each). TRBV6-7 is sorted into the ORF group, with uncertain function. Trimming stripped 0 bases from V and 0 bases from J, with 13 bases between. CDR3 length equals 17 residues. Here the CDR3 reads CASSYSGGPLSTDTQYF. The DNA for the CDR3 is TGTGCCAGCAGTTACTCAGGGGGGCCCCTCAGCACAGATACGCAGTATTTT.

V is TRBV6-1 and J is TRBJ2-3; 10 nucleotides agree with TRBD2. The CDR3 extends over 16 amino acids. The J segment lost 1 base and the V segment lost 3 bases, leaving 4 bases of the junction unmatched. In germline, CDR1 is MNHNS, CDR2 SASEGT. The DNA of the CDR3 is TGTGCCAGCAGTGACCCAGCGGGGGGGGGCACAGATACGCAGTATTTT. As protein: CASSDPAGGGTDTQYF.

The rearrangement joins TRBV18 to TRBJ1-1; tentatively, D is TRBD1 (5 bases). The CDR3 sequence is 12 residues long. V gave up 6 bases and J gave up 8 bases, with 13 bases separating them. The germline V gene encodes CDR1 KGHSH and CDR2 LQKENI. The CDR3 reads CASSWDGAEAFF. For the CDR3, the DNA is TGTGCCAGCTCTTGGGACGGCGCCGAAGCTTTCTTT.

This clone was seen only once. The chain carries TRBV5-6 and TRBJ1-6; D unresolved. This CDR3 comprises 14 residues. Per the germline V gene, CDR1 is SGHDT and CDR2 is YYEEEE. The V gene lost 4 bases and the J gene lost 3 bases, with 8 bases spanning the gap. CDR3 nucleotides: TGTGCCAGCAGCGGGAGCCTCTATAATTCACCCCTCCACTTT. Amino acid sequence: CASSGSLYNSPLHF.

This clone has just one count. The chain employs TRBV5-6 and TRBJ2-3; TRBD1 matches at 7 bases. Germline CDR1 and CDR2: SGHDT and YYEEEE. The CDR3 contains 16 residues. The ends lost 3 bases at V and 2 bases at J; junction bases unmatched: 9. The CDR3 nucleotides are TGTGCCAGCAGCTGGATGACAGGGTGGATCACAGATACGCAGTATTTT. Its translation is CASSWMTGWITDTQYF.